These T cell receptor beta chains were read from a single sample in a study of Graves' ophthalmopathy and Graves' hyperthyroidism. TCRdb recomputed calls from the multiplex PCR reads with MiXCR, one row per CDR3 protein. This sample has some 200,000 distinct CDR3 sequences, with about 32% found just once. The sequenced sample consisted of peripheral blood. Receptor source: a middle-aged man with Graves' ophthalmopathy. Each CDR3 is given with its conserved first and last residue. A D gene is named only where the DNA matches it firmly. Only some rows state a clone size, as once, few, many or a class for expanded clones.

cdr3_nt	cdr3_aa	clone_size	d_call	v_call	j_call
TGTGCCAGCAGCTTGGGAGGACAAGCCTACGAGCAGTACTTC	CASSLGGQAYEQYF	many	NA	TRBV5-5	TRBJ2-7
TGTGCCAGCAGAATCGGAGACTATGGCTACACCTTC	CASRIGDYGYTF	many	NA	TRBV12-3/TRBV12-4	TRBJ1-2
TGTGCCAGCAGTCCACGGATTGAAGCTTTCTTT	CASSPRIEAFF	many	NA	TRBV6-1	TRBJ1-1
TGTGCCAGCAGCTTAGAGGTCCCGCCTAGCCCCACAGGGGCCGGGGAGCAGTACTTC	CASSLEVPPSPTGAGEQYF	NA	TRBD1	TRBV11-2	TRBJ2-7
TGCGCCAGCAGCCAATCGGACCTAGCGGCTCCCTCCTACGAGCAGTACTTC	CASSQSDLAAPSYEQYF	many	TRBD2	TRBV4-3	TRBJ2-7
TGCGCCAGCAGCCAAGATGGGGGCAGGGTGCTGGAGGAGCAGTACTTC	CASSQDGGRVLEEQYF	many	NA	TRBV4-3	TRBJ2-7
TGTGCCACCAGCAGAGATCTTGCGGGGACGGGAGCTTTCTTT	CATSRDLAGTGAFF	many	NA	TRBV15	TRBJ1-1
TGTGCCAGCAGCTTAAGGCTAGCGGGGGACGGGGAGCTGTTTTTT	CASSLRLAGDGELFF	NA	TRBD2	TRBV7-3	TRBJ2-2
TGTGCCAGCAGTTATTCAACTAGCGGGAGCCAAGAGACCCAGTACTTC	CASSYSTSGSQETQYF	many	TRBD2	TRBV6-5	TRBJ2-5
TGTGCCAGCACTACAGGGGGGTACGAGCAGTACTTC	CASTTGGYEQYF	many	TRBD1	TRBV28	TRBJ2-7
TGTGCCAGTAGTCCCGGGACATTGCCCGGCGAGCAGTACTTC	CASSPGTLPGEQYF	many	NA	TRBV19	TRBJ2-7
TGTGCCAGCCTTAGGGGCATGAACACTGAAGCTTTCTTT	CASLRGMNTEAFF	many	NA	TRBV7-2	TRBJ1-1
TGCAGCGTTGAAAAGCAGGGTGAAGGCTACACCTTC	CSVEKQGEGYTF	many	NA	TRBV29-1	TRBJ1-2
TGCGCCAGCAGCCCCAGGGGACGGGACAGCTCCTACGAGCAGTACTTC	CASSPRGRDSSYEQYF	NA	TRBD1	TRBV4-1	TRBJ2-7
TGTGCCAGCCTACCAGGGGAGCGCGGGGACACTGAAGCTTTCTTT	CASLPGERGDTEAFF	many	NA	TRBV28	TRBJ1-1
TGTGCCAGCAGTTACTCGATTGGTCGCGGGCAAGGCTCCTACGAGCAGTACTTC	CASSYSIGRGQGSYEQYF	NA	NA	TRBV6-2/TRBV6-3	TRBJ2-7
TGCAGCGTCCGACTAGCGGGGGCCACCGGGGAGCTGTTTTTT	CSVRLAGATGELFF	many	TRBD2	TRBV29-1	TRBJ2-2
TGTGCCAGCAGTTGGGGACTAGCGGGAGGGCCGGGGAAGACAGATACGCAGTATTTT	CASSWGLAGGPGKTDTQYF	many	TRBD2	TRBV28	TRBJ2-3
TGTGCCAGCAGTTACTCGTCAGGGATCCAAGAGACCCAGTACTTC	CASSYSSGIQETQYF	many	NA	TRBV6-5	TRBJ2-5
TGTGCCAGCACCCTTAGCGGGAGGGGAGAGACCCAGTACTTC	CASTLSGRGETQYF	once	TRBD2	TRBV6-2/TRBV6-3	TRBJ2-5
TGCAGCGTTGAAGATCAGGGGGTGAAGTCGGGCTACACCTTC	CSVEDQGVKSGYTF	many	TRBD1	TRBV29-1	TRBJ1-2
TGTGCCAGCAGCTTAATGACAGGCGATTTCTATGGCTACACCTTC	CASSLMTGDFYGYTF	once	NA	TRBV7-9	TRBJ1-2
TGTGCCAGCACCCGGACTAGATCCTACGAGCAGTACTTC	CASTRTRSYEQYF	many	TRBD2	TRBV6-5	TRBJ2-7
TGTGCCAGCAGCCCCATGGGCCCCGGCCCCGGGGAGCTGTTTTTT	CASSPMGPGPGELFF	NA	NA	TRBV7-3	TRBJ2-2
TGTGCCAGCAGTTACTCCACCGGACAGCCCCAGCATTTT	CASSYSTGQPQHF	many	NA	TRBV6-5	TRBJ1-5
TGTGCCAGCACCCCCCCCGGGACAGGTACCTACGAGCAGTACTTC	CASTPPGTGTYEQYF	many	TRBD1	TRBV7-2	TRBJ2-7
TGTGCCTGGAGTGTACACCTTATCGGGACTAGCGGGAGAGAGACCCAGTACTTC	CAWSVHLIGTSGRETQYF	many	TRBD2	TRBV30	TRBJ2-5